Below, 27 T cell receptor beta chains from the same sample are listed, as sequenced in a study of cytomegalovirus exposure and HLA in healthy donors. The PCR used 60 Vbeta and 13 Jbeta primers. Produced via immunoSEQ multiplex PCR; TCRdb's table is partial and in-frame only. The repertoire holds around 140,000 clones, with more than 75% as singletons. Sequenced sample: PBMCs. All receptors come from a man in his late teens or twenties in good health and CMV-seropositive.

This clone was picked up one time. V and J are TRBV28 and TRBJ2-7; 7 bases map to TRBD1. Germline V gene sequence: CDR1 MDHEN, CDR2 SYDVKM. The CDR3 length is 14 residues. The ends lost 5 bases at V and 4 bases at J; junction bases unmatched: 8. The CDR3 spells CASSAPGQKYEQYF. The CDR3 DNA is TGTGCCAGCAGTGCACCGGGACAGAAGTACGAGCAGTACTTC.

J is TRBJ1-5 and V is TRBV27; D perhaps matches TRBD1 (5 bases). Germline values: CDR1 MNHEY, CDR2 SMNVEV (reference sequence). Trimming left V 2 bases short and J 10 bases short, with 15 bases between. There are 14 residues in the CDR3. The CDR3 is CASSLGGAEVPQHF. As DNA, the CDR3 is TGTGCCAGCAGTTTAGGAGGGGCCGAAGTCCCCCAGCATTTT.

This clone has just one count. The gene calls are TRBV4-2 and TRBJ1-4; 8 nucleotides agree with TRBD1. With 0 bases clipped from V and 6 bases from J, the junction kept 3 bases outside the gene matches. This CDR3 is built from 15 residues. From germline, CDR1 is LGHNA and CDR2 YNFKEQ. The CDR3 sequence is CASSQDLDRDEKLFF. The DNA of the CDR3 is TGTGCCAGCAGCCAAGATTTGGACAGGGATGAAAAACTGTTTTTT.

V gene TRBV7-2 combines with J gene TRBJ1-2, with TRBD1 identical over 9 bases. This CDR3 has 16 residues. Per the germline V gene, CDR1 is SGHTA and CDR2 is FQGNSA. V gave up 1 base and J gave up 3 bases; unmatched junction bases: 6. The CDR3 is CASSLGRDRDYYGYTF. The CDR3, as DNA: TGTGCCAGCAGCTTAGGTCGGGACAGGGATTACTATGGCTACACCTTC.

The chain combines TRBV5-1 with TRBJ2-2; D might be TRBD1 (5 bases). Trimming pared 4 bases from V and 6 bases from J, leaving 13 bases between. Germline-derived CDR1 and CDR2 are SGHRS and YFSETQ. The CDR3 has 14 residues. This CDR3 is CASSPSGIAGELFF. The DNA for the CDR3 is TGCGCCAGCAGCCCGTCAGGGATCGCCGGGGAGCTGTTTTTT.

The V gene is TRBV4-1, the J gene TRBJ2-7; maybe TRBD2 (7 bases). Germline V gives CDR1 MGHRA, CDR2 YSYEKL. With 3 bases removed from V and 4 bases from J, the gap between germline ends came to 22 bases. There are 17 residues in the CDR3. CDR3 residues: CASSHIAPGGHLYEQYF. The CDR3 DNA reads TGCGCCAGCAGCCACATAGCCCCGGGGGGCCACCTTTACGAGCAGTACTTC.

This chain links TRBV6-1 with TRBJ1-2, with 10 bases fitting TRBD1. Per germline, CDR1 MNHNS and CDR2 SASEGT. The J segment lost 6 bases and the V segment lost 2 bases, leaving 9 bases of the junction unmatched. The CDR3 has 16 amino acids. CDR3 coding DNA: TGTGCCAGCAGTGAACCGGGACAGGGGAAAAAGAATGGCTACACCTTC. Translation: CASSEPGQGKKNGYTF.

The table lists this clone with a count of one. The chain links TRBV19 to TRBJ2-1; a weak D match, TRBD2 (7 bases). CDR3 size: 13 residues. Between the trimmed V and J ends, which lost 11 bases and 7 bases, there was a span of 18 bases. The V gene's germline CDR1 is LNHDA and CDR2 SQIVND (reference sequence). The CDR3 sequence: CASGGFGINEQFF. The DNA of the CDR3 is TGTGCCTCGGGGGGCTTTGGTATTAATGAGCAGTTCTTC.

The gene calls are TRBV13 and TRBJ2-3; D not resolved. There are 12 residues in the CDR3. Per the germline V gene, CDR1 is PRHDT and CDR2 is FYEKMQ (reference sequence). Trimming shortened V by 5 bases and J by 2 bases, and 5 bases separated the two germline ends. CDR3 nucleotides: TGTGCCAGCAGCACACCCACAGATACGCAGTATTTT. It codes for CASSTPTDTQYF.

V is TRBV5-1 and J is TRBJ2-7; TRBD1 aligns across 7 bases. Germline lookup yields CDR1 SGHRS and CDR2 YFSETQ. Trimming cost V 5 bases and J 4 bases; bases outside gene matches: 12. This CDR3 contains 15 residues. CDR3 residues: CASRPDFTGVYEQYF. The CDR3 region has the DNA TGCGCCAGCAGACCGGATTTTACAGGGGTTTACGAGCAGTACTTC. Looking up the rest from reference TRBV5-1 and TRBJ2-7 gives the full variable domain: KAGVTQTPRYLIKTRGQQVTLSCSPISGHRSVSWYQQTPGQGLQFLFEYFSETQRNKGNFPGRFSGRQFSNSRSEMNVSTLELGDSALYLCASRPDFTGVYEQYFGPGTRLTVT.

The genes are TRBV12-5 and TRBJ1-2; D remains ambiguous. Deletions cut 6 bases from V and 8 bases from J, with 13 bases between. This CDR3 region has 12 residues. Germline V gene sequence: CDR1 LGHNT, CDR2 FRNRAP. CDR3 sequence: CASGSIAGGYTF. As DNA, the CDR3 is TGTGCTAGTGGCTCCATCGCGGGGGGCTACACCTTC.

The rearrangement joins TRBV28 to TRBJ1-3; TRBD1 matches 9 bases. V shed 5 bases and J 4 bases; nucleotides not matched to a gene: 9. Germline V gene lookup returns CDR1 MDHEN and CDR2 SYDVKM. CDR3 length: 16 amino acids. CDR3 in amino acids: CASSPWTGDAGNTIYF. CDR3 nucleotides: TGTGCCAGCAGTCCCTGGACAGGGGACGCCGGAAACACCATATATTTT. Supplemented by reference TRBV28 and TRBJ1-3, the full variable domain reads DVKVTQSSRYLVKRTGEKVFLECVQDMDHENMFWYRQDPGLGLRLIYFSYDVKMKEKGDIPEGYSVSREKKERFSLILESASTNQTSMYLCASSPWTGDAGNTIYFGEGSWLTVV.

This chain joins TRBV19 and TRBJ2-7, with 8 bases aligning to TRBD1. Germline loops: CDR1 LNHDA, CDR2 SQIVND (reference sequence). Germline trimming cut 2 bases from V and 6 bases from J; bases unmatched to any gene: 12. The CDR3 totals 16 residues. This chain's CDR3 is CASSIIRTGKSGEQYF. The CDR3 DNA is TGTGCCAGTAGTATAATCAGGACAGGGAAATCGGGCGAGCAGTACTTC.

The gene calls are TRBV11-2 and TRBJ2-5; 10 bases line up with TRBD1. CDR1 SGHAT and CDR2 FQNNGV come from the germline V gene. The CDR3 spans 15 residues. V shed 2 bases, J shed 5 bases, and the junction held 5 bases outside the gene matches. The CDR3 sequence: CASSLRQGARETQYF. The CDR3 DNA reads TGTGCCAGCAGCTTACGACAGGGGGCACGGGAGACCCAGTACTTC.

This clone was counted a single time. The chain joins TRBV5-5 to TRBJ2-1; TRBD1 might be the D (5 bases). The CDR3 extends over 15 amino acids. V was clipped by 0 bases and J by 4 bases, with 11 bases between them. The V gene's germline CDR1 is SGHKS and CDR2 YYEKEE (reference sequence). The CDR3 DNA is TGTGCCAGCAGCTTGGGTGGGGCTCGTTACAATGAGCAGTTCTTC. Protein sequence: CASSLGGARYNEQFF.

This clone was seen a few times. The rearrangement links TRBV30 to TRBJ1-1; D is uncertain. Trimming removed 1 base at V and 4 bases at J, with 7 bases between. The CDR3 extends over 12 amino acids. Germline V CDR1 and CDR2: GTSNPN, SVGIG (reference sequence). The CDR3 reads CAWSAGGTEAFF. In nucleotides, the CDR3 is TGTGCCTGGAGTGCCGGCGGCACTGAAGCTTTCTTT. The variable domain in full, with the rest retrieved from reference TRBV30 and TRBJ1-1, is SQTIHQWPATLVQPVGSPLSLECTVEGTSNPNLYWYRQAAGRGLQLLFYSVGIGQISSEVPQNLSASRPQDRQFILSSKKLLLSDSGFYLCAWSAGGTEAFFGQGTRLTVV.

V gene TRBV29-1 combines with J gene TRBJ2-6; D is perhaps TRBD1 (6 bases). The CDR3 is made up of 15 amino acids. In germline, CDR1 is SQVTM, CDR2 ANQGSEA. V shed 7 bases and J shed 1 base, with 14 bases lying between them. The CDR3: CSAQGKESGANVLTF. CDR3 bases: TGCAGCGCCCAGGGGAAAGAATCTGGGGCCAACGTCCTGACTTTC.

The chain joins TRBV10-1 to TRBJ2-7; D remains unclear. CDR3 length equals 12 residues. CDR1 and CDR2 from the germline V gene are WNHNN and SYGVQD (reference sequence). Deletions cut 5 bases from V and 2 bases from J, with 7 bases between. For the CDR3, the DNA is TGCGCCAGCAGTAACTCGGCCTACGAGCAGTACTTC. This codes for CASSNSAYEQYF.

The count of this clone is one. The rearrangement uses TRBV27 and TRBJ2-5; 10 bases match TRBD2. Germline CDR1 reads MNHEY; CDR2 reads SMNVEV (reference sequence). V shed 3 bases, J shed 2 bases, and the junction held 6 bases outside the gene matches. CDR3 size: 16 residues. This chain's CDR3 is CASSFLAGALQETQYF. The CDR3 DNA sequence: TGTGCCAGCAGTTTTCTAGCGGGAGCGCTACAAGAGACCCAGTACTTC.

The V gene is TRBV27, the J gene TRBJ2-5; D is possibly TRBD1 (5 bases). The J call is doubtful: the DNA matches TRBJ2-7 better. Germline CDR1 and CDR2: MNHEY and SMNVEV (reference sequence). The CDR3 covers 14 residues. In DNA form, the CDR3 reads TGTGCCAGCAGTTTAAGGGGTAGGGCCTACGAGCAGTACTTC. This sequence encodes CASSLRGRAYEQYF.

The chain carries TRBV29-1 and TRBJ2-2; 9 nucleotides line up with TRBD1. Trimming took 7 bases from V and 4 from J; bases not matched to a gene: 10. This CDR3 region has 15 residues. The germline V gene encodes CDR1 SQVTM and CDR2 ANQGSEA. CDR3 in amino acids: CSATTGGGPTGELFF. CDR3 DNA sequence: TGCAGCGCCACCACAGGGGGCGGACCCACCGGGGAGCTGTTTTTT.

V and J are TRBV28 and TRBJ2-7, with 13 bases that match TRBD2. Germline V lookup: CDR1 MDHEN, CDR2 SYDVKM. J gave up 5 bases and V 2 bases, and 3 bases lay outside the gene matches. The CDR3 contains 15 residues. The CDR3 is CASSLGLAGVDEQYF. Here the CDR3 DNA reads TGTGCCAGCAGTTTAGGACTAGCGGGAGTCGACGAGCAGTACTTC.

The CDR3: CASSLAETPSSYEQYF. The CDR3, as DNA: TGCGCCAGCAGCTTGGCCGAGACACCGAGCTCCTACGAGCAGTACTTC. The rearrangement uses TRBV5-1 and TRBJ2-7; no reliable D call. The germline V gene encodes CDR1 SGHRS and CDR2 YFSETQ. CDR3 length equals 16 residues. The V gene lost 0 bases and the J gene lost 0 bases, with 13 bases spanning the gap.

The V gene is TRBV5-1, the J gene TRBJ2-2; 11 bases align to TRBD2. The V gene's germline CDR1 is SGHRS and CDR2 YFSETQ. CDR3 length equals 18 residues. The V gene end was trimmed by 5 bases and the J gene end by 7 bases; junction bases not matched to a gene: 16. CDR3 protein: CASRRRGSGRESDGELFF. CDR3 in DNA: TGCGCCAGCAGGCGACGAGGTAGCGGGAGGGAATCGGACGGGGAGCTGTTTTTT.

This chain uses TRBV28 with TRBJ1-1, with TRBD1 matching over 8 bases. Trimming took 8 bases from V and 7 from J; bases not matched to a gene: 6. This CDR3 has 12 amino acids. The germline CDR1 and CDR2 sequences are MDHEN and SYDVKM. For the CDR3, the DNA is TGTGCCAGCCGGGACAGGATAAGTGAAGCTTTCTTT. Translated, it gives CASRDRISEAFF.

The V call is TRBV2, the J call TRBJ1-5; D might be TRBD1 (5 bases). Germline CDR1 reads SNHLY; CDR2 reads FYNNEI. V shed 7 bases and J shed 4 bases, with 11 bases lying between them. CDR3 length: 13 amino acids. The CDR3 protein is CASNGAGNQPQHF. DNA of the CDR3: TGTGCCAGCAACGGGGCGGGGAATCAGCCCCAGCATTTT.

This rearrangement joins TRBV6-1 to TRBJ2-7; 9 nucleotides align to TRBD1. The V and J ends lost 7 bases and 2 bases, in that order; junction bases with no gene match: 6. The CDR3 spans 14 residues. Looked up from germline, CDR1 is MNHNS and CDR2 is SASEGT. The CDR3 here is CASNRDRAPYEQYF. The CDR3 bases are TGTGCCAGCAACCGGGACAGGGCTCCCTACGAGCAGTACTTC.